Below are 30 T cell receptor beta chains sequenced from a single sample in a study of blood T cell repertoires in COVID-19. Here immunoSEQ multiplex PCR was the method, and the copy in TCRdb shows in-frame clones only, minus some. The table has approximately 220,000 clones, 80% seen once. Sequenced sample: PBMCs or T cells enriched from blood (not recorded which). The source is a woman between 35 and 50 years old with acute COVID-19.

The chain carries TRBV18 and TRBJ2-1; D is undetermined. Trimming left V 2 bases short and J 4 bases short, with 6 bases between. The CDR3 length is 13 residues. Germline loops: CDR1 KGHSH, CDR2 LQKENI. CDR3 in amino acids: CASSPDGYNEQFF. CDR3 nucleotide sequence: TGTGCCAGCTCACCAGACGGGTACAATGAGCAGTTCTTC.

V gene TRBV9 combines with J gene TRBJ1-1; the D gene is possibly TRBD1 (6 bases). This CDR3 region has 15 residues. Germline CDR1 reads SGDLS; CDR2 reads YYNGEE. V was trimmed by 1 base and J by 0 bases, leaving 10 bases between them. This chain's CDR3 is CASSVLRTVNTEAFF. As DNA, the CDR3 is TGTGCCAGCAGCGTATTAAGGACAGTGAACACTGAAGCTTTCTTT.

V is TRBV7-9 and J is TRBJ2-1; D not resolved. Germline V CDR1 and CDR2: SEHNR, FQNEAQ (reference sequence). The germline V and J ends were trimmed by 6 bases and 8 bases, with 8 bases remaining between them. The CDR3 totals 11 residues. The CDR3 region has the DNA TGTGCCAGCAGGTCGGGTCATGAGCAGTTCTTC. Translating it yields CASRSGHEQFF.

The CDR3 loop reads CASSGTGVRFGELFF. The CDR3 bases are TGTGCCAGCAGCGGGACAGGGGTTAGGTTCGGGGAGCTGTTTTTT. This rearrangement joins TRBV11-2 to TRBJ2-2; 10 bases match TRBD1. The CDR3 extends over 15 amino acids. From germline, CDR1 is SGHAT and CDR2 FQNNGV. V lost 5 bases to trimming and J lost 7 bases; unmatched junction nucleotides: 7.

This chain uses TRBV14 with TRBJ2-7; TRBD1 might be the D (5 bases). The CDR3 sequence is 15 residues long. Trimming stripped 0 bases from V and 2 bases from J, with 11 bases between. From germline, CDR1 is SGHDN and CDR2 FVKESK. The CDR3 spells CASSQEGRVTYEQYF. The CDR3 DNA reads as TGTGCCAGCAGCCAAGAGGGCAGGGTAACCTACGAGCAGTACTTC.

This chain uses TRBV30 with TRBJ2-1, with D possibly being TRBD2 (6 bases). From germline, CDR1 is GTSNPN and CDR2 SVGIG (reference sequence). CDR3 length equals 12 residues. V lost 3 bases, J lost 12 bases, and 15 bases lay in between. The CDR3 DNA reads as TGTGCCTGGAGCGACATAGCGGAGGGGCAGTTCTTC. Protein product: CAWSDIAEGQFF.

The chain's CDR3 is CASSFTDRGEGNEKLFF. CDR3 coding DNA: TGTGCCAGCAGCTTTACGGACAGGGGCGAAGGAAATGAAAAACTGTTTTTT. The rearrangement joins TRBV7-3 to TRBJ1-4; 9 positions agree with TRBD1. V trimming: 3 bases; J trimming: 5 bases; junction bases outside the gene matches: 10. In germline, CDR1 is SGHTA, CDR2 FQGTGA. This CDR3 has 17 amino acids.

The rearrangement joins TRBV6-2 or TRBV6-3 to TRBJ2-7; a possible D gene is TRBD1 (6 bases). CDR1 and CDR2 from the germline V gene are MNHEY and SVGEGT. The CDR3 has 15 residues. V gave up 6 bases and J gave up 6 bases, with 21 bases separating them. As DNA, the CDR3 is TGTGCCAGCAGCGATCAGGACAGCCGGACGTTCGAGCAGTACTTC. The encoded protein is CASSDQDSRTFEQYF.

This clone was seen only a few times. The chain combines TRBV27 with TRBJ1-5, with a tentative D call TRBD1 (6 bases). The CDR3 is 17 residues long. V was pared by 4 bases and J by 1 base, with 17 bases between. Germline V lookup: CDR1 MNHEY, CDR2 SMNVEV (reference sequence). In DNA form, the CDR3 reads TGTGCCAGCAGTTCTCTAGGGTGGGGGCAGAGCAATCAGCCCCAGCATTTT. The encoded protein is CASSSLGWGQSNQPQHF.

This CDR3 reads CASSFIRGKNTEAFF. DNA for the CDR3: TGTGCCAGCAGCTTCATAAGGGGGAAGAACACTGAAGCTTTCTTT. The chain uses TRBV5-4 and TRBJ1-1, with a weak D call TRBD1 (6 bases). V was trimmed by 2 bases and J by 1 base, leaving 12 bases between them. There are 15 residues in the CDR3. Germline V CDR1 and CDR2: SGHNT, YYREEE (reference sequence).

The V call is TRBV28, the J call TRBJ2-7; tentatively, D is TRBD1 (5 bases). Trimming took off 1 base at V and 3 bases at J, with 10 bases between the two ends. This CDR3 has 14 amino acids. The germline V gene encodes CDR1 MDHEN and CDR2 SYDVKM. CDR3 residues: CASSLLQDNYEQYF. The CDR3, as DNA: TGTGCCAGCAGTTTATTGCAGGACAACTACGAGCAGTACTTC.

CDR3 nucleotide sequence: TGTGCCAGCAGCGTGGGACAGGGCGCGGGTCAGCCCCAGCATTTT. Its protein is CASSVGQGAGQPQHF. This sequence joins TRBV9 and TRBJ1-5; 9 bases align to TRBD1. The germline V gene has CDR1 SGDLS and CDR2 YYNGEE. The CDR3 length is 15 residues. J lost 6 bases, V lost 2 bases, and 6 bases had no gene match.

This clone was seen only a few times. This chain joins TRBV7-2 and TRBJ1-4; 7 positions match TRBD1. CDR3 length: 15 amino acids. The V segment lost 1 base and the J segment 6 bases; nucleotides outside the gene matches: 5. Germline CDR1 and CDR2: SGHTA and FQGNSA. The CDR3 nucleotides are TGTGCCAGCAGCTTAGGGGCCAGGGGGTATGAAAAACTGTTTTTT. Amino acids: CASSLGARGYEKLFF.

The chain joins TRBV7-3 to TRBJ2-3; 10 nucleotides align to TRBD2. The CDR3 length is 16 residues. The V gene end was trimmed by 5 bases and the J gene end by 5 bases; junction bases not matched to a gene: 10. Germline V lookup: CDR1 SGHTA, CDR2 FQGTGA. CDR3 loop: CASSHQSGGAIDTQYF. CDR3 DNA: TGTGCCAGCAGCCATCAAAGCGGGGGGGCTATAGATACGCAGTATTTT.

The chain combines TRBV19 with TRBJ2-7, with 8 bases identical to TRBD2. V shed 5 bases and J 3 bases; nucleotides not matched to a gene: 6. The germline gives CDR1 LNHDA, CDR2 SQIVND (reference sequence). The CDR3 is 14 residues long. Written as DNA, the CDR3 is TGTGCCAGTAGTTCCGGGGGGGTTGACTACGAGCAGTACTTC. This encodes CASSSGGVDYEQYF.

The V call is TRBV12-3 or TRBV12-4, the J call TRBJ1-1; D may be TRBD1 (6 bases). Between the trimmed V and J ends, which lost 6 bases and 1 base, there was a span of 9 bases. CDR3 length: 13 amino acids. The CDR3 protein is CASREQGNTEAFF. Here the CDR3 DNA reads TGTGCCAGCAGGGAACAGGGGAACACTGAAGCTTTCTTT.

The chain couples TRBV14 to TRBJ2-6; D ambiguous. The length of the CDR3 is 16 residues. V was shortened by 2 bases and J by 4 bases, with 12 bases between the two germline ends. Germline values: CDR1 SGHDN, CDR2 FVKESK. CDR3 protein: CASSQNSPSGANVLTF. The CDR3 DNA reads TGTGCCAGCAGCCAAAATAGCCCCTCCGGGGCCAACGTCCTGACTTTC.

The chain recombines TRBV7-6 with TRBJ2-3; 11 nucleotides align to TRBD1. There are 16 residues in the CDR3. Germline CDR1 is SGHVS and CDR2 is FNYEAQ. V was pared by 5 bases and J by 0 bases, with 4 bases of the junction left unmatched. In DNA, the CDR3 is TGTGCCAGCAGCCAGGGACAGGGGGAAAGCACAGATACGCAGTATTTT. Translation gives CASSQGQGESTDTQYF.

The chain carries TRBV19 and TRBJ1-6; no firm D call. The CDR3 has 13 residues. V was shortened by 5 bases and J by 7 bases, with 9 bases between the two germline ends. Germline V gene lookup returns CDR1 LNHDA and CDR2 SQIVND (reference sequence). This CDR3 reads CASSEGLNSPLHF. In DNA form, the CDR3 reads TGTGCCAGTAGTGAGGGTCTCAATTCACCCCTCCACTTT.

The gene calls are TRBV19 and TRBJ1-2; 7 bases are a match to TRBD1. Losses at the gene ends were 10 bases for V and 4 bases for J; bases not matched to a gene: 12. The CDR3 length is 14 residues. Germline CDR1 reads LNHDA; CDR2 reads SQIVND (reference sequence). The CDR3 sequence is CATTAQRTGYGYTF. The CDR3, as DNA: TGTGCCACCACCGCCCAACGGACAGGCTATGGCTACACCTTC.

The V call is TRBV19, the J call TRBJ2-7, with TRBD1 matching 12 bases. V lost 5 bases and J lost 5; bases outside the gene matches: 7. Per the germline V gene, CDR1 is LNHDA and CDR2 is SQIVND (reference sequence). CDR3 length: 15 amino acids. The CDR3 nucleotides read TGTGCCAGTAGTTGGGGACAGGGGGCCCCCAACGAGCAGTACTTC. Translated, it gives CASSWGQGAPNEQYF.

The chain recombines TRBV5-8 with TRBJ2-1, with 7 nucleotides matching TRBD2. This CDR3 is built from 19 residues. Germline-derived CDR1 and CDR2 are SGHTS and YDEGEE. V was clipped by 6 bases and J by 0 bases; unmatched bases: 18. The CDR3 DNA reads TGTGCCAGCAAGTTTAGTGGAATGATTGGGACTACCTCCTACAATGAGCAGTTCTTC. Translated: CASKFSGMIGTTSYNEQFF.

This sequence joins TRBV2 and TRBJ1-5; TRBD1 might be the D (5 bases). Germline values: CDR1 SNHLY, CDR2 FYNNEI. The length of the CDR3 is 14 residues. V was cut by 3 bases and J by 6 bases, with 12 bases left in between. The CDR3 DNA follows: TGTGCCAGCAGTGAGGGGGGTTTCGGTCAGCCCCAGCATTTT. Protein: CASSEGGFGQPQHF.

This clone appeared once. CDR3 bases: TGTGCCAGCAGTCGGAGGCTAGGGATTTCCTACGAGCAGTACTTC. This gives the protein CASSRRLGISYEQYF. The rearrangement uses TRBV6-5 and TRBJ2-7; a weak D match, TRBD2 (5 bases). Germline CDR1 reads MNHEY; CDR2 reads SVGAGI. V was shortened by 5 bases and J by 1 base, with 15 bases between the two germline ends. The CDR3 extends over 15 amino acids.

The genes are TRBV28 and TRBJ2-1; D is ambiguous. V shed 5 bases and J shed 9 bases, with 8 bases lying between them. The CDR3 is 11 amino acids. Per the germline V gene, CDR1 is MDHEN and CDR2 is SYDVKM. This CDR3 is CASSGYGEQFF. The CDR3 nucleotides read TGTGCCAGCAGTGGTTACGGTGAGCAGTTCTTC.

V is TRBV6-1 and J is TRBJ2-5; perhaps TRBD1 as D (6 bases). The germline gives CDR1 MNHNS, CDR2 SASEGT. With 0 bases removed from V and 4 bases from J, the gap between germline ends came to 12 bases. CDR3 length: 15 residues. CDR3 loop: CASSEAHYRAETQYF. The CDR3 DNA sequence: TGTGCCAGCAGTGAAGCGCATTACAGGGCAGAGACCCAGTACTTC.

The CDR3 protein is CSVERGLSVNTEAFF. DNA of the CDR3: TGCAGCGTTGAAAGGGGCTTGAGTGTGAACACTGAAGCTTTCTTT. The V call is TRBV29-1, the J call TRBJ1-1; D might be TRBD1 (5 bases). Per the germline V gene, CDR1 is SQVTM and CDR2 is ANQGSEA. The CDR3 runs 15 residues. Trimming pared 2 bases from V and 0 bases from J, leaving 13 bases between.

This clone was counted at least ten times. The chain links TRBV10-1 to TRBJ2-7; possible D gene TRBD1, 5 bases. The CDR3 loop spans 15 amino acids. The V end was cut by 3 bases, the J end by 6 bases, with 18 bases between. Germline V lookup: CDR1 WNHNN, CDR2 SYGVQD (reference sequence). The CDR3 protein is CASSDGGQGGSEQYF. The CDR3 bases are TGCGCCAGCAGTGATGGTGGGCAGGGTGGGTCCGAGCAGTACTTC.

V and J are TRBV6-1 and TRBJ2-7; the match to TRBD1 covers 8 bases. V gave up 0 bases and J gave up 2 bases; unmatched junction bases: 6. Germline V lookup: CDR1 MNHNS, CDR2 SASEGT. The CDR3 is 16 residues long. The CDR3 loop is CASSEALQGAPYEQYF. CDR3 in DNA: TGTGCCAGCAGTGAAGCGCTCCAGGGGGCCCCCTACGAGCAGTACTTC.

This clone was detected once. The chain has TRBV6-5 and TRBJ1-6; D remains ambiguous. Germline V gives CDR1 MNHEY, CDR2 SVGAGI. Trimming took off 0 bases at V and 8 bases at J, with 14 bases between the two ends. The CDR3 sequence is 16 residues long. The CDR3 sequence is CASSYSHSSYDSPLHF. For the CDR3, the DNA is TGTGCCAGCAGTTACTCGCACTCCTCTTATGATTCACCCCTCCACTTT.